This is a list of T cell receptor beta chains from one sample in a study of beta chain features in type 1 diabetes. The method was immunoSEQ multiplex PCR; TCRdb's version includes in-frame clones alone and lacks a portion of them. The sample yields 100,000 to 150,000 clones, 15% to 20% seen once. The specimen sequenced was central memory CD4+ T cells from blood. These receptors were obtained from a man aged 18 to 35 with type 1 diabetes. The CDR3 runs from the conserved cysteine through the conserved F or W. D genes are given only for firm matches. A row's size may be missing; if present it is once, few, many or a size class.

CDR3 protein	CDR3 DNA	V gene	J gene	D gene	clone size
CASSKWGSQNTEAFF	TGCGCCAGCAGCAAGTGGGGCAGCCAGAACACTGAAGCTTTCTTT	TRBV4-1	TRBJ1-1	.	once
CAISATGAGDEQFF	TGTGCCATCAGTGCAACCGGGGCTGGCGATGAGCAGTTCTTC	TRBV10-3	TRBJ2-1	.	.
CAWSTQQGSEQYF	TGTGCCTGGAGTACGCAACAGGGCTCCGAGCAGTACTTC	TRBV30	TRBJ2-7	.	many
CASSQGGHFTGELFF	TGCGCCAGCAGCCAAGGGGGACACTTCACCGGGGAGCTGTTTTTT	TRBV4-1	TRBJ2-2	.	few
CASSLTGDEQFF	TGTGCCAGCAGCTTAACAGGGGATGAGCAGTTCTTC	TRBV7-3	TRBJ2-1	.	.
CAWSVMDEETQYF	TGTGCCTGGAGTGTTATGGATGAGGAGACCCAGTACTTC	TRBV30	TRBJ2-5	.	.
CSARDATRLYF	TGCAGTGCTAGAGATGCGACTAGACTGTACTTC	TRBV20-1	TRBJ2-7	.	.
CASSLGIGGSSYNEQFF	TGTGCCAGCAGTTTGGGTATAGGGGGGAGCTCCTACAATGAGCAGTTCTTC	TRBV28	TRBJ2-1	.	few
CASSLGDRVYGYTF	TGTGCCAGCAGCTTGGGGGACAGGGTTTATGGCTACACCTTC	TRBV7-9	TRBJ1-2	TRBD1	few
CASSLRAGTEAFF	TGTGCCAGCAGCCTCAGGGCGGGCACTGAAGCTTTCTTT	TRBV7-9	TRBJ1-1	.	few
CASSLENRNTEAFF	TGTGCCAGCAGCTTAGAGAATAGGAACACTGAAGCTTTCTTT	TRBV7-9	TRBJ1-1	.	few
CASSLKQSYEQYF	TGTGCCAGCAGCTTAAAACAGTCCTACGAGCAGTACTTC	TRBV7-6	TRBJ2-7	.	many
CASSLGRSDKNIQYF	TGTGCCAGCAGCTTAGGCAGGTCGGACAAAAACATTCAGTACTTC	TRBV7-2	TRBJ2-4	.	.
CASSFTDVGNTQYF	TGTGCCAGCAGCTTTACTGACGTAGGTAATACGCAGTATTTT	TRBV7-2	TRBJ2-3	.	few
CASSQGKSSYEQYF	TGTGCCAGCAGCCAAGGGAAGAGCTCCTACGAGCAGTACTTC	TRBV4-2	TRBJ2-7	.	few
CASSPGLATSTDTQYF	TGTGCCAGCAGCCCGGGCCTAGCGACTAGCACAGATACGCAGTATTTT	TRBV4-2	TRBJ2-3	.	.
CASIARQGVGYTF	TGTGCCAGCATTGCGAGACAGGGGGTTGGCTACACCTTC	TRBV30	TRBJ1-2	TRBD1	.
CAWSIVANYGYTF	TGTGCCTGGAGTATCGTGGCTAACTATGGCTACACCTTC	TRBV30	TRBJ1-2	.	few
CASSSAPMDTQYF	TGTGCCAGCAGTTCCGCCCCGATGGATACGCAGTATTTT	TRBV28	TRBJ2-3	.	many
CASSPRGTGQETQYF	TGTGCCAGCTCACCACGAGGGACGGGCCAAGAGACCCAGTACTTC	TRBV18	TRBJ2-5	.	few
CAWSVGQGTDTQYF	TGTGCCTGGAGTGTAGGTCAGGGCACAGATACGCAGTATTTT	TRBV30	TRBJ2-3	.	few
CASSQSITGELQETQYF	TGTGCCAGCAGCCAATCGATCACAGGGGAGCTCCAAGAGACCCAGTACTTC	TRBV9	TRBJ2-5	TRBD1	.
CASSLEQAGGQPQHF	TGCGCCAGCAGCCTTGAGCAGGCAGGAGGACAGCCCCAGCATTTT	TRBV4-1	TRBJ1-5	.	.
CASSQGGFAETQYF	TGTGCCAGCAGCCAAGGGGGGTTCGCAGAGACCCAGTACTTC	TRBV14	TRBJ2-5	.	.
CASSDARATDTQYF	TGTGCCAGCAGTGATGCCAGGGCCACAGATACGCAGTATTTT	TRBV2	TRBJ2-3	.	.
CASSAATYEQYF	TGTGCCAGCAGCGCAGCAACCTACGAGCAGTACTTC	TRBV7-2	TRBJ2-7	.	.
CASSVDPDSYGGYTF	TGTGCCAGCAGCGTAGACCCTGACAGTTATGGGGGCTACACCTTC	TRBV9	TRBJ1-2	.	.
CASSLEGTKNIQYF	TGCGCCAGCAGCTTGGAGGGAACCAAAAACATTCAGTACTTC	TRBV5-1	TRBJ2-4	.	many
CASSFDRLQETQYF	TGCGCCAGCAGCTTCGACAGGTTGCAAGAGACCCAGTACTTC	TRBV5-1	TRBJ2-5	.	.
CASSFLGSSYNEQFF	TGTGCCAGCAGCTTCTTGGGTAGCTCCTACAATGAGCAGTTCTTC	TRBV7-2	TRBJ2-1	.	.
CSGTGTSVSNEQFF	TGCAGCGGCACCGGGACTAGCGTCTCCAATGAGCAGTTCTTC	TRBV29-1	TRBJ2-1	TRBD2	many
CASKGQNTEAFF	TGTGCCAGCAAGGGACAGAACACTGAAGCTTTCTTT	TRBV2	TRBJ1-1	.	.
CASAPGAWSDTQYF	TGTGCCAGCGCCCCCGGGGCCTGGTCAGATACGCAGTATTTT	TRBV11-3	TRBJ2-3	.	.
CASSAQETQYF	TGTGCCAGCAGCGCTCAAGAGACCCAGTACTTC	TRBV2	TRBJ2-5	.	few
CASSQDTLRETQYF	TGCGCCAGCAGCCAAGATACCCTCCGGGAGACCCAGTACTTC	TRBV4-1	TRBJ2-5	.	few
CASSPGGSSIQYF	TGTGCCAGCTCACCAGGGGGGAGTAGCATTCAGTACTTC	TRBV18	TRBJ2-4	.	.
CSVAGGSNEQFF	TGCAGCGTCGCGGGCGGGTCGAATGAGCAGTTCTTC	TRBV29-1	TRBJ2-1	.	.
CASSVSSVPRSYEQYF	TGTGCCAGCAGTGTATCTAGCGTCCCTAGGTCCTACGAGCAGTACTTC	TRBV6-1	TRBJ2-7	.	many
CASSQVISRRGINEQFF	TGCGCCAGCAGCCAAGTAATATCTCGGCGGGGGATCAATGAGCAGTTCTTC	TRBV4-1	TRBJ2-1	TRBD2	.
CASSRGSGRPEQYF	TGCGCCAGCAGCCGAGGGAGCGGGAGGCCAGAGCAGTACTTC	TRBV4-1	TRBJ2-7	TRBD2	.
CSVGRGQGYTEAFF	TGCAGCGTTGGAAGGGGACAGGGATACACTGAAGCTTTCTTT	TRBV29-1	TRBJ1-1	TRBD1	.